This TCR beta chain stems from a study of beta chain features in type 1 diabetes. Study observations and caveats: PCR might favor shorter templates, equally in patients and controls. Junctions at VDJ sites from type 1 diabetes patients had fewer insertions and more deletions. In cDNA sequencing, cells with high TCR expression could be over-represented.

The entirety of the isolated RNA underwent reverse transcription, so expressed TCRB transcripts were sequenced. Mean read depth for naive, central memory and regulatory T cell samples was about 3.4 million reads. Profiled with immunoSEQ multiplex PCR; TCRdb holds only in-frame clones, not every one. The table lists more than 300,000 clones, approximately 12% of them singletons. The germline V gene has CDR1 SGDLS and CDR2 YYNGEE. This CDR3 spans 16 amino acids. Trimming removed 3 bases from V and 9 bases from J, with 22 bases in between. About this clone: Antigen specificity is unknown.

This rearrangement joins TRBV9 to TRBJ2-1, with D possibly matching TRBD2 (6 bases). Sample: naive CD4+ T cells from blood. The receptor comes from a man younger than 30 in good health. This chain's CDR3 is CASSERRVGRQGEQFF. CDR3 bases: TGTGCCAGCAGCGAAAGGAGGGTAGGCCGGCAAGGTGAGCAGTTCTTC.